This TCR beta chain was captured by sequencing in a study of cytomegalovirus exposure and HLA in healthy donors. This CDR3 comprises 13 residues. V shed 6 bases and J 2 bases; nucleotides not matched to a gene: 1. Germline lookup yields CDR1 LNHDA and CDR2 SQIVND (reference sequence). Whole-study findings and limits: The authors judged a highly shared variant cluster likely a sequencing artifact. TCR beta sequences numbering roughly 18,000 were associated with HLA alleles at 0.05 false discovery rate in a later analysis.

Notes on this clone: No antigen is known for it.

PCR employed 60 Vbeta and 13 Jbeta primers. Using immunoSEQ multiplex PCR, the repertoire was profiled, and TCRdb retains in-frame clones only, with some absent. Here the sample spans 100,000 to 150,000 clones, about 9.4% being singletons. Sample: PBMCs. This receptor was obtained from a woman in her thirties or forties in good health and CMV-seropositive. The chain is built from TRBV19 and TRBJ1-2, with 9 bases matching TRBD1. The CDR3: CASRGTGNYGYTF. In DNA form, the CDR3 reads TGTGCCAGTAGAGGGACAGGGAACTATGGCTACACCTTC.